The 12 T cell receptor beta chains below were found in one sample sequenced in a study of cytomegalovirus exposure and HLA in healthy donors. The PCR contained 60 Vbeta and 13 Jbeta primers. TCRdb's copy holds only in-frame clones and misses some; the assay was immunoSEQ multiplex PCR. In the table there are approximately 150,000 clones, about three quarters of which are singletons. The sample was PBMCs. These receptors originate from a woman in her 30s in good health and CMV-seronegative.

The chain couples TRBV28 to TRBJ2-3; TRBD2 matches at 7 bases. The CDR3 covers 15 residues. CDR1 MDHEN and CDR2 SYDVKM come from the germline V gene. Unmatched junction bases numbered 12, after V lost 6 bases and J lost 6 bases. The CDR3 region has the DNA TGTGCCAGCAGCCCACAAGGGCCCGGGGGGGATACGCAGTATTTT. It is translated as CASSPQGPGGDTQYF.

V gene TRBV9 combines with J gene TRBJ2-2, with D uncertain. This CDR3 contains 16 residues. Per germline, CDR1 SGDLS and CDR2 YYNGEE. Between the trimmed V and J ends, which lost 0 bases and 5 bases, there was a span of 14 bases. The chain's CDR3 is CASSVGASVRTGELFF. The CDR3 DNA sequence: TGTGCCAGCAGCGTAGGTGCCAGTGTGAGGACCGGGGAGCTGTTTTTT.

The J gene is TRBJ2-7, the V gene TRBV6-6; 9 positions agree with TRBD2. There are 16 residues in the CDR3. CDR1 and CDR2 (germline): MNHNY, SVGAGI (reference sequence). V was pared by 2 bases and J by 1 base, with 6 bases of the junction left unmatched. CDR3 in amino acids: CASSYPLAGRSYEQYF. For the CDR3, the DNA is TGTGCCAGCAGTTACCCTCTAGCGGGGCGTTCCTACGAGCAGTACTTC.

Here the CDR3 reads CASSLGLGEQFF. In DNA, the CDR3 is TGTGCCAGCAGCTTGGGACTAGGGGAGCAGTTCTTC. This chain links TRBV5-6 with TRBJ2-1, with D tentatively TRBD2 (6 bases). Germline CDR1 SGHDT, CDR2 YYEEEE. V dropped 0 bases and J dropped 10 bases, with 8 bases sitting between them. The CDR3 sequence is 12 residues long.

The J gene is TRBJ2-3, the V gene TRBV19, with 10 bases fitting TRBD2. Losses at the gene ends were 3 bases for V and 6 bases for J; bases not matched to a gene: 9. From germline, CDR1 is LNHDA and CDR2 SQIVND (reference sequence). CDR3 length equals 16 residues. The CDR3 protein is CASSILAGGPMDTQYF. DNA for the CDR3: TGTGCCAGTAGTATTTTAGCGGGGGGCCCAATGGATACGCAGTATTTT.

CDR3 amino acids: CASSSTGSNQPQHF. The DNA for the CDR3 is TGTGCCAGCAGCTCAACAGGGAGCAATCAGCCCCAGCATTTT. This chain joins TRBV28 and TRBJ1-5; TRBD1 is a possible D gene (6 bases). Trimming removed 6 bases at V and 1 base at J, with 10 bases between. The CDR3 length is 14 residues. Germline CDR1 reads MDHEN; CDR2 reads SYDVKM. Supplemented by reference TRBV28 and TRBJ1-5, the full variable domain reads DVKVTQSSRYLVKRTGEKVFLECVQDMDHENMFWYRQDPGLGLRLIYFSYDVKMKEKGDIPEGYSVSREKKERFSLILESASTNQTSMYLCASSSTGSNQPQHFGDGTRLSIL.

A single count supports this clone. The chain joins TRBV2 to TRBJ1-2, with unresolved D. The V end was cut by 8 bases, the J end by 0 bases, with 7 bases between. Germline V gene data show CDR1 as SNHLY and CDR2 as FYNNEI. The CDR3 covers 12 residues. The CDR3 region is CASGDTNYGYTF. The CDR3 DNA sequence: TGTGCCAGCGGCGACACTAACTATGGCTACACCTTC.

The chain links TRBV7-8 to TRBJ1-1; 12 bases fit TRBD1. With V trimmed by 6 bases and J by 0 bases, 5 bases remained unmatched. The germline gives CDR1 SGHVS, CDR2 FQNEAQ. This CDR3 has 16 residues. The CDR3 reads CASRGDRGRMNTEAFF. For the CDR3, the DNA is TGTGCCAGCAGGGGGGACAGGGGGCGAATGAACACTGAAGCTTTCTTT.

The chain joins TRBV6-1 to TRBJ2-4; the D gene is possibly TRBD2 (6 bases). This CDR3 is 12 amino acids long. The ends were cut back, 1 base at V and 11 bases at J, with 9 bases in the middle. CDR1 and CDR2 from the germline V gene are MNHNS and SASEGT. This CDR3 is CASSEGGVVQYF. CDR3 nucleotides: TGTGCCAGCAGTGAAGGGGGGGTAGTTCAGTACTTC.

The V and J genes are TRBV2 and TRBJ1-5; D is possibly TRBD1 (5 bases). The V end was cut by 6 bases, the J end by 9 bases, with 18 bases between. The CDR3 length is 14 residues. Germline V lookup: CDR1 SNHLY, CDR2 FYNNEI. CDR3 loop: CASRELQASRPQHF. Written as DNA, the CDR3 is TGTGCCAGCAGGGAGCTACAGGCCTCCCGGCCCCAGCATTTT.

The chain carries TRBV28 and TRBJ2-7; 8 bases fit TRBD1. The CDR3 contains 15 residues. CDR1 and CDR2 (germline): MDHEN, SYDVKM. V lost 3 bases and J lost 0; bases outside the gene matches: 4. CDR3 sequence: CASSLGDRNSYEQYF. The CDR3 DNA reads TGTGCCAGCAGTTTGGGGGACAGGAACTCCTACGAGCAGTACTTC.

The chain joins TRBV5-8 to TRBJ1-6, with 9 bases matching TRBD1. CDR1 and CDR2 from the germline V gene are SGHTS and YDEGEE. The CDR3 runs to 14 residues. J lost 7 bases, V lost 4 bases, and 3 bases had no gene match. The CDR3 here is CASSDRGSNSPLHF. CDR3 nucleotide sequence: TGTGCCAGCAGCGACAGGGGGTCGAATTCACCCCTCCACTTT.